This TCR beta chain is drawn from a study of T cells in tumors after PD-1 blockade. For the study at large: A subset received ongoing vismodegib 150 mg daily alongside anti-PD-1 therapy.

Only in-frame clones appear in the TCRdb table, and some are missing; sequencing was by immunoSEQ multiplex PCR. The sample carries over 12,000 clones, roughly four fifths recorded once. Germline V gene lookup returns CDR1 MGHRA and CDR2 YSYEKL. Trimming removed 4 bases at V and 0 bases at J, with 8 bases between. The CDR3 is made up of 14 amino acids. This sample comprised PBMCs, obtained after anti-PD-1 treatment. The sequence derives from a human donor with basal cell carcinoma. The chain has TRBV4-1 and TRBJ2-3; D is unresolved. The DNA of the CDR3 is TGCGCCAGCAGCCCCTTAACAAGCACAGATACGCAGTATTTT. This encodes CASSPLTSTDTQYF.